These T cell receptor beta chains were read from a single sample in a study of blood T cell repertoires in COVID-19. Assay: immunoSEQ multiplex PCR; the TCRdb copy retains only in-frame clones and omits some. The sample holds about 250,000 clones, approximately 90% seen once. Specimen: peripheral blood. All receptors derive from a woman younger than 45 with COVID-19, enrolled during active disease. The CDR3 runs from the conserved cysteine through the conserved F or W. D genes are given only for firm matches. For some rows the clone size is stated as once, few or many, or as a class when expanded; others skip it.

V gene	clone size	D gene	J gene	CDR3 protein	CDR3 DNA
TRBV4-1	-	TRBD2	TRBJ2-6	CANSRLAGGYSGANVLTF	TGCGCCAACAGCAGACTAGCGGGGGGGTACTCTGGGGCCAACGTCCTGACTTTC
TRBV7-7	-	TRBD1	TRBJ1-3	CASSFRQGSGNTIYF	TGTGCTAGCAGCTTTCGACAGGGGTCTGGAAACACCATATATTTT
TRBV10-1	-	TRBD1	TRBJ2-7	CASSQSGQATYEQYF	TGCGCCAGCAGTCAGAGCGGACAGGCAACCTACGAGCAGTACTTC
TRBV27	-	TRBD1	TRBJ1-4	CASSLSRQGAKLFF	TGTGCCAGCAGTTTATCGAGACAGGGGGCTAAACTGTTTTTT
TRBV7-9	-	-	TRBJ2-1	CASSPSSYNEQFF	TGTGCCAGCAGCCCCTCCAGCTACAATGAGCAGTTCTTC
TRBV2	few	TRBD1	TRBJ1-2	CASRATGGNGYTF	TGTGCCAGCAGGGCGACAGGGGGTAATGGCTACACCTTC
TRBV5-1	-	TRBD2	TRBJ2-2	CASSLAGGTGELFF	TGCGCCAGCAGCCTAGCGGGGGGGACCGGGGAGCTGTTTTTT
TRBV5-1	once	TRBD2	TRBJ2-5	CASSLGLAGAGETQYF	TGCGCCAGCAGCTTGGGACTAGCGGGGGCCGGAGAGACCCAGTACTTC
TRBV27	-	TRBD1	TRBJ1-5	CASSSGQGARGDQPQHF	TGTGCCAGCAGTTCGGGACAGGGGGCCCGGGGAGATCAGCCCCAGCATTTT
TRBV19	-	-	TRBJ1-1	CASSTSADTEAFF	TGTGCCAGTAGTACTTCAGCGGACACTGAAGCTTTCTTT
TRBV19	once	-	TRBJ1-5	CASSPGLGGQPQHF	TGTGCCAGTAGCCCAGGGCTCGGGGGTCAGCCCCAGCATTTT
TRBV2	-	TRBD1	TRBJ1-2	CASSGQGMGYTF	TGTGCCAGCAGCGGACAGGGGATGGGCTACACCTTC
TRBV18	-	TRBD1	TRBJ2-2	CASSPVQGDHTGELFF	TGTGCCAGCTCACCAGTCCAGGGGGACCACACCGGGGAGCTGTTTTTT
TRBV5-1	-	TRBD2	TRBJ2-1	CASSVGTSGGATKEFF	TGCGCCAGCAGCGTGGGGACTAGCGGGGGGGCTACGAAGGAGTTCTTC
TRBV18	-	TRBD2	TRBJ2-3	CASSPPYLPGGADTQYF	TGTGCCAGCTCACCACCCTACTTACCCGGGGGGGCAGATACGCAGTATTTT
TRBV5-1	-	TRBD2	TRBJ2-3	CASSLGSGGRSTDTQYF	TGCGCCAGCAGCTTGGGAAGCGGGGGGCGATCCACAGATACGCAGTATTTT
TRBV29-1	-	-	TRBJ2-1	CSVVEGWGNEQFF	TGCAGCGTTGTTGAGGGCTGGGGCAATGAGCAGTTCTTC
TRBV5-5	-	TRBD2	TRBJ2-3	CASSLWTSGSTDTQYF	TGTGCCAGCAGCTTGTGGACTAGCGGTAGCACAGATACGCAGTATTTT
TRBV6-2/TRBV6-3	few	-	TRBJ2-3	CASSKQGPPTDTQYF	TGTGCCAGCAGCAAACAGGGCCCCCCCACAGATACGCAGTATTTT
TRBV19	-	-	TRBJ2-3	CASRNHRADTQYF	TGTGCCAGTAGAAACCACAGGGCAGATACGCAGTATTTT
TRBV7-2	-	-	TRBJ2-5	CASSPTRISKETQYF	TGTGCCAGCAGCCCGACTAGAATCTCGAAAGAGACCCAGTACTTC
TRBV10-3	-	-	TRBJ1-1	CAISGGQLNTEAFF	TGTGCCATCAGTGGAGGACAGTTGAACACTGAAGCTTTCTTT
TRBV28	-	TRBD1	TRBJ1-3	CASSPETGRSGNTIYF	TGTGCCAGCAGTCCCGAGACAGGGCGCTCTGGAAACACCATATATTTT
TRBV5-6	-	-	TRBJ1-4	CASSLGGSGLEKLFF	TGTGCCAGCAGCTTGGGAGGTTCAGGGCTGGAAAAACTGTTTTTT
TRBV2	-	TRBD1	TRBJ1-5	CASRWGGQVNQPQHF	TGTGCCAGCAGGTGGGGGGGACAGGTCAATCAGCCCCAGCATTTT
TRBV27	-	TRBD1	TRBJ1-2	CASRVRTGYDYGYTF	TGTGCCAGCAGGGTACGGACAGGGTATGACTATGGCTACACCTTC
TRBV10-2	once	TRBD1	TRBJ1-4	CASSHAGGSTNEKLFF	TGCGCCAGCAGTCATGCAGGGGGCTCAACTAATGAAAAACTGTTTTTT
TRBV7-9	-	-	TRBJ2-5	CASSLGPGEEETQYF	TGTGCCAGCAGCTTAGGGCCGGGAGAGGAAGAGACCCAGTACTTC
TRBV5-1	-	-	TRBJ2-3	CASSYRGQPRISGSTDTQYF	TGCGCCAGCAGCTATAGGGGACAGCCGAGAATTAGCGGCAGCACAGATACGCAGTATTTT
TRBV3-1/TRBV3-2	-	-	TRBJ2-5	CASSQDRRPRVPQYF	TGTGCCAGCAGCCAAGATCGGCGCCCCCGGGTCCCCCAGTACTTC
TRBV27	-	TRBD2	TRBJ2-2	CASNLAGGNTGELFF	TGTGCCAGTAACTTAGCGGGGGGCAACACCGGGGAGCTGTTTTTT
TRBV9	-	-	TRBJ2-1	CASSAFSNEQFF	TGTGCCAGCAGCGCATTTTCCAATGAGCAGTTCTTC
TRBV6-2/TRBV6-3	-	-	TRBJ2-2	CASSYRYSNTGELFF	TGTGCCAGCAGTTACCGCTACTCGAACACCGGGGAGCTGTTTTTT
TRBV7-9	once	TRBD1	TRBJ1-2	CASSYRGDGYTF	TGTGCCAGCAGCTACAGGGGTGATGGCTACACCTTC
TRBV14	-	TRBD1	TRBJ2-3	CASSQYRGLTDTQYF	TGTGCCAGCAGCCAGTACAGGGGGCTAACAGATACGCAGTATTTT
TRBV7-7	once	TRBD1	TRBJ2-1	CASSVRDREPFNEQFF	TGTGCTAGCAGCGTAAGAGACAGGGAGCCATTCAATGAGCAGTTCTTC
TRBV28	-	-	TRBJ1-2	CASSFGQYGYTF	TGTGCCAGCAGTTTTGGACAGTATGGCTACACCTTC
TRBV12-3/TRBV12-4	once	-	TRBJ2-3	CASSYGGTDTQYF	TGTGCCAGCAGTTACGGAGGGACGGATACGCAGTATTTT
TRBV4-3	-	-	TRBJ2-3	CASSRNSGDTQYF	TGCGCCAGCAGCCGGAATAGCGGAGATACGCAGTATTTT